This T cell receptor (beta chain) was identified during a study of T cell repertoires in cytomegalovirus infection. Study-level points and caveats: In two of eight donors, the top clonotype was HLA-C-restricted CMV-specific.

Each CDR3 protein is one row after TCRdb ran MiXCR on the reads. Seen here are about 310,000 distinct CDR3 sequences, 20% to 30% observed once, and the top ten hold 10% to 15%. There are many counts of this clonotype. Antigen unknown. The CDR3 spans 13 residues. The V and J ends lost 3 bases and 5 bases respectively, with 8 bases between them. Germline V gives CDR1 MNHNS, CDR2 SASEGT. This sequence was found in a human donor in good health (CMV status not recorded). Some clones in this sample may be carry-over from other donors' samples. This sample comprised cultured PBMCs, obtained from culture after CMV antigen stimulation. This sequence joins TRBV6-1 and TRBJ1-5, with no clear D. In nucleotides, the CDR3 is TGTGCCAGCAGTGATATGAGATATCAGCCCCAGCATTTT. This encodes CASSDMRYQPQHF.